This is a list of T cell receptor beta chains from one sample in a study of blood T cell repertoires in COVID-19. Produced via immunoSEQ multiplex PCR; TCRdb's table is partial and in-frame only. The top ten clones hold roughly 6% of a sample with around 210,000 clones, around 81% of them seen once. Sequencing was carried out using peripheral blood. The origin of the receptors is a woman between 70 and 85 years old with acute or convalescent COVID-19. The CDR3 runs from the conserved cysteine through the conserved F or W. The D gene is left open where the match is weak. Size is stated for part of the rows, as once, few or many counts, or as a class when the clone is expanded.

v_call,d_call,clone_size,j_call,cdr3_nt,cdr3_aa
TRBV10-3,TRBD1,once,TRBJ1-5,TGTGCCACGGGACAGGGTCCAAGTCAGCCCCAGCATTTT,CATGQGPSQPQHF
TRBV7-8,-,-,TRBJ1-3,TGTGCCAGCAGCCTGGTGGGGAGCCCCTCTGGAAACACCATATATTTT,CASSLVGSPSGNTIYF
TRBV7-2,-,-,TRBJ1-5,TGTGCCAGCAGCTCGGAGACCCATCAGCCCCAGCATTTT,CASSSETHQPQHF
TRBV5-1,-,-,TRBJ1-1,TGCGCCAGCAGCTTCTCCGGGAACACTGAAGCTTTCTTT,CASSFSGNTEAFF
TRBV20-1,-,-,TRBJ2-3,TGCAGTGCTAGTGGGACTAGCACAGATACGCAGTATTTT,CSASGTSTDTQYF
TRBV12-5,TRBD2,-,TRBJ2-3,TGTGCTAGTGGTGGCGGGACTAGCGGAGGTGCAGATACGCAGTATTTT,CASGGGTSGGADTQYF
TRBV10-3,TRBD1,-,TRBJ1-2,TGTGCCATCAGCGGACAGGGGATGGGCTACACCTTC,CAISGQGMGYTF
TRBV7-2,TRBD2,-,TRBJ2-7,TGTGCCACCCGTCTTTTTCTAGCGGGAAGTATGTACGAGCAGTACTTC,CATRLFLAGSMYEQYF
TRBV7-6,-,few,TRBJ1-2,TGTGCCAGCAGCCTCGGGGGGGCCGGAACTAACTATGGCTACACCTTC,CASSLGGAGTNYGYTF
TRBV2,-,-,TRBJ1-5,TGTGCCAGCAGTCAATCAGGGGAGTATCAGCCCCAGCATTTT,CASSQSGEYQPQHF
TRBV5-1,-,-,TRBJ2-7,TGCGCCAGCAGCTTGGAAGGGGCAGGGTACGAGCAGTACTTC,CASSLEGAGYEQYF
TRBV6-6,TRBD1,-,TRBJ1-1,TGTGCCACCAGATTAAACTTACAGGGGACGGTCACTGAAGCTTTCTTT,CATRLNLQGTVTEAFF
TRBV7-2,TRBD2,-,TRBJ2-3,TGTGCCAGCAGCCCGAGAGGCGGACTAGCGGGAGGAGATACGCAGTATTTT,CASSPRGGLAGGDTQYF
TRBV5-1,TRBD2,-,TRBJ2-3,TGCGCCAGCAGCAAACTAGCGGGAGTTCCAGATACGCAGTATTTT,CASSKLAGVPDTQYF
TRBV5-5,TRBD1,once,TRBJ2-1,TGTGCCAGCAGCTTCTCAGGGGGCAATGAGCAGTTCTTC,CASSFSGGNEQFF
TRBV30,-,-,TRBJ1-4,TGTGCCTGGAGACAGTACGATGAAAAACTGTTTTTT,CAWRQYDEKLFF
TRBV5-5,TRBD2,-,TRBJ2-1,TGTGCCAGCAGCTTAGGCGGGAGCAACCTCAATGAGCAGTTCTTC,CASSLGGSNLNEQFF
TRBV19,TRBD1,-,TRBJ1-6,TGTGCCAGTAGTATCGGCCGGGACAGACCTATGCCACGCAATTCACCCCTCCACTTT,CASSIGRDRPMPRNSPLHF
TRBV28,-,-,TRBJ1-2,TGTGCCAGCACCTCCTCCGGGAACTATGGCTACACCTTC,CASTSSGNYGYTF
TRBV19,-,few,TRBJ1-2,TGTGCCAGTAGTATAGATCTGAGGAGGGGTTCTGGCTACACCTTC,CASSIDLRRGSGYTF
TRBV7-7,TRBD1,once,TRBJ2-1,TGTGCCAGCAGCCGGGACAGCGACCTTACCTACAATGAGCAGTTCTTC,CASSRDSDLTYNEQFF
TRBV27,-,few,TRBJ2-7,TGTGCCAGAGAGGGTGACTACGAGCAGTACTTC,CAREGDYEQYF
TRBV19,TRBD1,once,TRBJ1-2,TGTGCCAGTAGGGACAGGGGGCAGTCTGGCTACACCTTC,CASRDRGQSGYTF
TRBV3-1/TRBV3-2,-,-,TRBJ1-6,TGTGCCAGCAGCCCCTTAAGGGGCTCACCCCTCCACTTT,CASSPLRGSPLHF
TRBV10-3,TRBD2,-,TRBJ2-7,TGTGCCATCAGTGAGTCGGGGACTAGCGGGAGGCTTTCCTACGAGCAGTACTTC,CAISESGTSGRLSYEQYF
TRBV10-2,-,-,TRBJ2-5,TGCGCCAGCAGTGAGTCCGAGGGAATAGAGACCCAGTACTTC,CASSESEGIETQYF